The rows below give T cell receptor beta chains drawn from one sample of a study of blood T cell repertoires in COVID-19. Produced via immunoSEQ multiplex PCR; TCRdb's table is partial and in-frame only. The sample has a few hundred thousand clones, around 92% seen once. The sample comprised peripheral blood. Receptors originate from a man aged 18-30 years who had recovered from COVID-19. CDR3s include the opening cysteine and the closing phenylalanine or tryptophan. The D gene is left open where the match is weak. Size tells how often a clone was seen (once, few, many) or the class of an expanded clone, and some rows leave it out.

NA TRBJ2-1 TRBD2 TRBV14 TGTGCCAGCAGCCAAGAAGGAGCGGGACCCTACAATGAGCAGTTCTTC CASSQEGAGPYNEQFF
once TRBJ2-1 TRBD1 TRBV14 TGTGCCAGCAGCCAAGATTTAGGGACAGGCCGCCATGAGCAGTTCTTC CASSQDLGTGRHEQFF
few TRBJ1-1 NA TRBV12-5 TGTGCTAGTGGCTCCCGGACACCCATGAACACTGAAGCTTTCTTT CASGSRTPMNTEAFF
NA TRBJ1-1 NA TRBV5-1 TGCGCCAGCAGCCAGGCGGCAGGGGCGCGGAACACTGAAGCTTTCTTT CASSQAAGARNTEAFF
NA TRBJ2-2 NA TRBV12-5 TGTGCTAGTGGTTGGATCCCACAGGGCTTGAACGGGGAGCTGTTTTTT CASGWIPQGLNGELFF
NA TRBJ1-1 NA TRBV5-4 TGTGCCAGCAGCTCTACAGCAAACACTGAAGCTTTCTTT CASSSTANTEAFF
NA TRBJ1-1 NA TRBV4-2 TGTGCCAGCAGCCGAGTACAGGGAGGGGACACTGAAGCTTTCTTT CASSRVQGGDTEAFF
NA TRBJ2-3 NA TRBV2 TGTGCCAGTGGGTTCGGAGTTGGAACTAGCACAGATACGCAGTATTTT CASGFGVGTSTDTQYF
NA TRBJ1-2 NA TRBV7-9 TGTGCCAGCAGCTTAGGCGGGGGGAGCTACACCTTC CASSLGGGSYTF
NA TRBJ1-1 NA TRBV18 TGTGCCAGCTCACCGTCCGGGGTTGAAGCTTTCTTT CASSPSGVEAFF
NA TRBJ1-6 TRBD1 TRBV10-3 TGTGCCATCAGTGAATTGGACAGGGGGCTTTCACCCCTCCACTTT CAISELDRGLSPLHF
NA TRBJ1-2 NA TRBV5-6 TGTGCCAGCAGCTTGAGTTTCCAGGGCCGGAGTGGCTACACCTTC CASSLSFQGRSGYTF
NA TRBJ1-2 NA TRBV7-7 TGTGCCAGCAGCCGTAGGAGCCACCGACGATATGGCTACACCTTC CASSRRSHRRYGYTF
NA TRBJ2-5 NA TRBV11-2 TGTGCCAGCAGCTTAGCAGGGACTCAAGAGACCCAGTACTTC CASSLAGTQETQYF
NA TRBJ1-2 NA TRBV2 TGTGCCAGCAGTGAGGTGGACGGCGGGAGCTATGGCTACACCTTC CASSEVDGGSYGYTF
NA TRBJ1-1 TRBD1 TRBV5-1 TGCGCCAGCAGCTTGGACTGGGACAGGGGTAACACTGAAGCTTTCTTT CASSLDWDRGNTEAFF
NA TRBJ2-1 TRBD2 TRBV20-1 TGCAGTGCTAGTAAAGAGTCCGGGACTAGCGGGAGGATCGATGAGCAGTTCTTC CSASKESGTSGRIDEQFF
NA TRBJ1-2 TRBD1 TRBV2 TGTGCCAGCAGTTGGGACAGGCCTACTAACTATGGCTACACCTTC CASSWDRPTNYGYTF
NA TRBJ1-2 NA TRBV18 TGTGCCAGCTCACCCTTCCCGGGGGGCCTCAACTATGGCTACACCTTC CASSPFPGGLNYGYTF
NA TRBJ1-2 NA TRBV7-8 TGTGCCAGCAGCTTAGTTTCAGGGGTCGGGCACTATGGCTACACCTTC CASSLVSGVGHYGYTF
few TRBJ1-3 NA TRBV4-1 TGCGCCAGCAGCCAAGAAGGTGTGGCAGGGTATGGCCCCATATATTTT CASSQEGVAGYGPIYF
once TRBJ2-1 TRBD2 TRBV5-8 TGTGCCAGCAGCGATATCGTAGCGGGGGCAGACTCCCAGTTCTTC CASSDIVAGADSQFF
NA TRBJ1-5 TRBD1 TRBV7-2 TGTGCCAGCTGGACAGGGACCCCCGGTCAGCCCCAGCATTTT CASWTGTPGQPQHF
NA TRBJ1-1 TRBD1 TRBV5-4 TGTGCCAGCAGCTTAACCGGGACAGGGAGTACTGAAGCTTTCTTT CASSLTGTGSTEAFF
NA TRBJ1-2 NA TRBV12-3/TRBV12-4 TGTGCCAGCAGTTTCGGGGCTGGGGGGTACACCTTC CASSFGAGGYTF
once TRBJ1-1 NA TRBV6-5 TGTGCCAGCAAACGAGGGAACACTGAAGCTTTCTTT CASKRGNTEAFF
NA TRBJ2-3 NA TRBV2 TGTGCCAGCAGTGGAGGTTTGAGCGCGCAGTATTTT CASSGGLSAQYF
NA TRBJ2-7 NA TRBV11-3 TGTGCCAGCAGCACAGACAGCTCCTACGAGCAGTACTTC CASSTDSSYEQYF
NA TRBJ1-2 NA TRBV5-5 TGTGCCAGCAGCGGAAGGCCAGGGGTAGGCTACACCTTC CASSGRPGVGYTF
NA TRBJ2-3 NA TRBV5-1 TGCGCCAGCAGCCTCCGGGAGTTCACAGATACGCAGTATTTT CASSLREFTDTQYF
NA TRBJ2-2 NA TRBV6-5 TGTGCCAGCAGTTCCACAGCGAACACCGGGGAGCTGTTTTTT CASSSTANTGELFF
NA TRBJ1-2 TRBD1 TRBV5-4 TGTGCCAGCAGCCACCGGACAGGGATTAACTATGGCTACACCTTC CASSHRTGINYGYTF
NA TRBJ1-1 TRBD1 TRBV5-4 TGTGCCAGCAGCCCGGCAAACCGGGACAGAAACACTGAAGCTTTCTTT CASSPANRDRNTEAFF
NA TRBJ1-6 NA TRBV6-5 TGTGCCAGCAGACCCCATGGGGGGGGTAATTCACCCCTCCACTTT CASRPHGGGNSPLHF
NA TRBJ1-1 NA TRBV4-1 TGCGCCAGCAGCCGAGAGACCGGGAGGACTGAAGCTTTCTTT CASSRETGRTEAFF
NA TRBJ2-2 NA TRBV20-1 TGCAGTGCTAGTGGGTCGGCGGGACCCGGGTCCGGGGAGCTGTTTTTT CSASGSAGPGSGELFF
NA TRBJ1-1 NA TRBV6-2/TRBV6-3 TGTGCCAGCAGTTACTCGCTACTCATGAACACTGAAGCTTTCTTT CASSYSLLMNTEAFF
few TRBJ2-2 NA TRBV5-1 TGCGCCTCGCGAGGTGTAGAGGTAGGAGAGACCGGGGAGCTGTTTTTT CASRGVEVGETGELFF
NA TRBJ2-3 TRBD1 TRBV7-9 TGTGCCAGCAGCTTCGGACAGGGGCGACCAGATACGCAGTATTTT CASSFGQGRPDTQYF